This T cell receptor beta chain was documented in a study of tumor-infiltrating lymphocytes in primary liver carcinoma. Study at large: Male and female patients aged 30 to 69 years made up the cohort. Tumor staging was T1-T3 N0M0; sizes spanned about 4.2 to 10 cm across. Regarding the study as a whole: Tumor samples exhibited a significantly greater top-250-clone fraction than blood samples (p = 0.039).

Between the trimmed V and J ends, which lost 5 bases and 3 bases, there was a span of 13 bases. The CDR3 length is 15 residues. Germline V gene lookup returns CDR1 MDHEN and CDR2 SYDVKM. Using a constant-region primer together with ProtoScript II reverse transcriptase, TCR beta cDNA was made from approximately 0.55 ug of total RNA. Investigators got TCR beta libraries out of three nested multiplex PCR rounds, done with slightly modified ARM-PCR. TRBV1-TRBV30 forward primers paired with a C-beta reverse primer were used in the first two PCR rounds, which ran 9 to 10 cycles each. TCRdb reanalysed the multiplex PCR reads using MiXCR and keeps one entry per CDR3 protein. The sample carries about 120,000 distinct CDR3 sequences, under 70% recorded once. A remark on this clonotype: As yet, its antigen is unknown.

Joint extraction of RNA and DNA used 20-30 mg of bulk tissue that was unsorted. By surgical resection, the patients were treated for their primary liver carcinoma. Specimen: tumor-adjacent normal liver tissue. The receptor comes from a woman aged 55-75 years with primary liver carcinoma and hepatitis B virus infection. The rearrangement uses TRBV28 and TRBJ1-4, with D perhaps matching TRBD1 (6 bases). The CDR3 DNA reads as TGTGCCAGCAGTCCCACAGGGAGAGCTAATGAAAAACTGTTTTTT. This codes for CASSPTGRANEKLFF.